This T cell receptor (beta chain) was sequenced in a study of early T cells in non-severe SARS-CoV-2 infection. For the study at large: Sequencing used unsorted whole-blood bulk RNA, so chains lack pairing.

Study-level results: Private and CD4 specificities were missed by VDJdb matching, skewed to anti-spike CD8.

Attached unique molecular identifiers marked individual cDNA molecules. From the 5' RACE reads, TCRdb called clonotypes with MiXCR, one entry per CDR3 protein. Here the sample spans fewer than 85,000 distinct CDR3 sequences, about an eighth being singletons. About this clonotype: Its antigen is as yet unknown.

The CDR3 is made up of 16 amino acids. V gave up 5 bases and J gave up 0 bases, with 15 bases separating them. The germline V gene encodes CDR1 SEHNR and CDR2 FQNEAQ (reference sequence). The clonotype originates from an adult who was a healthcare worker with PCR-confirmed SARS-CoV-2 infection or an uninfected control (not recorded which). V usage is TRBV7-9 and J usage is TRBJ2-3, with D possibly matching TRBD1 (5 bases). The source material was whole blood. In DNA, the CDR3 is TGTGCCAGCAGCCAAGGGGTTAGTGGTAGCACAGATACGCAGTATTTT. Its protein product is CASSQGVSGSTDTQYF.